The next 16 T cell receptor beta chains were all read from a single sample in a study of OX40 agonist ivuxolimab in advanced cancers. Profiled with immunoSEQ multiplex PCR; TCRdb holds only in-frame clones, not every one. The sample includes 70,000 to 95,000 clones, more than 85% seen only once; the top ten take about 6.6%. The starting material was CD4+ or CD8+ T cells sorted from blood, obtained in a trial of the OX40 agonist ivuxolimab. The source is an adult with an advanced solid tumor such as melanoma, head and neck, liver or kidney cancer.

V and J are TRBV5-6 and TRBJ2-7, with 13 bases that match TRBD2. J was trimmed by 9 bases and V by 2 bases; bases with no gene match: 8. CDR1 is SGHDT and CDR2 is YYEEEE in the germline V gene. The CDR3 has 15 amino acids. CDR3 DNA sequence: TGTGCCAGCAGCTTTATCGGGACTAGCGGGGTAGGGCAGTACTTC. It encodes CASSFIGTSGVGQYF. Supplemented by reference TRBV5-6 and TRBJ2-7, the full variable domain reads DAGVTQSPTHLIKTRGQQVTLRCSPKSGHDTVSWYQQALGQGPQFIFQYYEEEERQRGNFPDRFSGHQFPNYSSELNVNALLLGDSALYLCASSFIGTSGVGQYFGPGTRLTVT.

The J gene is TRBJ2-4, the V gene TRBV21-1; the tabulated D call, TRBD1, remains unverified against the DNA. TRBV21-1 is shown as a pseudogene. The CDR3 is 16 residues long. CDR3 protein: CASSDGQGTAKNIQYF. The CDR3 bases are TGTGCCAGCAGTGATGGACAGGGGACGGCCAAAAACATTCAGTACTTC.

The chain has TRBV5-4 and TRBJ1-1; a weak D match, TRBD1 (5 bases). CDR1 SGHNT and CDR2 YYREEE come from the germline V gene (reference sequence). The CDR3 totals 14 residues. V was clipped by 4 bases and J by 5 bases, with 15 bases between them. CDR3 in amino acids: CASSPRTKETEAFF. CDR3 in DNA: TGTGCCAGCAGCCCACGGACAAAAGAGACTGAAGCTTTCTTT.

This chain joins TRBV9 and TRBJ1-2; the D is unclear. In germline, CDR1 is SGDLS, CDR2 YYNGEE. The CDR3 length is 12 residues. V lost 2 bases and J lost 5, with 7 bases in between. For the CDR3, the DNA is TGTGCCAGCAGCGTCTCGGATTATGGCTACACCTTC. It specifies CASSVSDYGYTF.

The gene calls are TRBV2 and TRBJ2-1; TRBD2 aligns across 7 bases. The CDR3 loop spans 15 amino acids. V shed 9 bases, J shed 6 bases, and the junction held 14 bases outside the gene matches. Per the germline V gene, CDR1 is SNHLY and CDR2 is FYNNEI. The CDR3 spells CASEEGSGFVNEQFF. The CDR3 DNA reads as TGTGCCAGTGAAGAGGGTAGCGGGTTCGTCAATGAGCAGTTCTTC.

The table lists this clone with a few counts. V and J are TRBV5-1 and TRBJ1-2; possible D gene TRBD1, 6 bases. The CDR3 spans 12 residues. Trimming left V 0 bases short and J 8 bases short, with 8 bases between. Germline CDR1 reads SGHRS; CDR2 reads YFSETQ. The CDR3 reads CASSLEGEGYTF. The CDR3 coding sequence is TGCGCCAGCAGCTTGGAGGGGGAGGGCTACACCTTC.

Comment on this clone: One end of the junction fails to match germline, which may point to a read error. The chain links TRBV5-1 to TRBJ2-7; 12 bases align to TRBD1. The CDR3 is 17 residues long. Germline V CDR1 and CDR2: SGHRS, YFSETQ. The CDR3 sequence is CASSLAVTGTGGVDKDF. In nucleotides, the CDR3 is TGCGCCAGCAGCTTGGCTGTAACCGGGACAGGGGGCGTCGACAAGGACTTC. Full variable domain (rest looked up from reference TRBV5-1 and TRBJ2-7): KAGVTQTPRYLIKTRGQQVTLSCSPISGHRSVSWYQQTPGQGLQFLFEYFSETQRNKGNFPGRFSGRQFSNSRSEMNVSTLELGDSALYLCASSLAVTGTGGVDKDFGPGTRLTVT.

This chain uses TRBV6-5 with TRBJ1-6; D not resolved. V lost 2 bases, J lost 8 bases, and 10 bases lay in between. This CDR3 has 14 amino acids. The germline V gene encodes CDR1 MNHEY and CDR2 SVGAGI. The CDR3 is CASSYVGVDSPLHF. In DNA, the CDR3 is TGTGCCAGCAGTTACGTCGGAGTGGATTCACCCCTCCACTTT.

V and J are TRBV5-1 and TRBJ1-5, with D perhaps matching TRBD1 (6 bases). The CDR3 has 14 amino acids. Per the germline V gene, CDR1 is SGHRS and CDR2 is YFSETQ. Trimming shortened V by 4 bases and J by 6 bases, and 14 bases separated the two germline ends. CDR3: CASSETGSGQPQHF. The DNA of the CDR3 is TGCGCCAGCAGCGAAACAGGGTCCGGTCAGCCCCAGCATTTT.

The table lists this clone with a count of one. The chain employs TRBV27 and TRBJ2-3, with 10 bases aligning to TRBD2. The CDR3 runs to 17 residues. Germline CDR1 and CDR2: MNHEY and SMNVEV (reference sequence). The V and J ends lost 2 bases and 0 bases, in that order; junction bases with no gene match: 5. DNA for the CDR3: TGTGCCAGCAGTTTAAGGCTAGCGGGGGTTAGCACAGATACGCAGTATTTT. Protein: CASSLRLAGVSTDTQYF.

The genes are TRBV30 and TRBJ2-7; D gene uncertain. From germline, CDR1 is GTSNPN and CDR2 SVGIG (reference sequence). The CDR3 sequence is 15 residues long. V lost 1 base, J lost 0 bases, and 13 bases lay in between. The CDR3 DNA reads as TGTGCCTGGAGTGGGTTATTTGCTAGCTCCTACGAGCAGTACTTC. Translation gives CAWSGLFASSYEQYF.

The CDR3 nucleotides read TGTGCCAGCAGCCAACCCGGACACCGCTATGGCTACACCTTC. Translated: CASSQPGHRYGYTF. The rearrangement joins TRBV14 to TRBJ1-2; D might be TRBD1 (5 bases). Germline V gene lookup returns CDR1 SGHDN and CDR2 FVKESK. Trimming shortened V by 2 bases and J by 4 bases, and 11 bases separated the two germline ends. The CDR3 is 14 amino acids.

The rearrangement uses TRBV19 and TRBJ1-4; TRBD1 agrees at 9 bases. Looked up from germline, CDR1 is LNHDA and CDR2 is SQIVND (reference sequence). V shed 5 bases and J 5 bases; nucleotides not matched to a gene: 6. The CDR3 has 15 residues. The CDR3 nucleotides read TGTGCCAGTAGTTTGACCGGGACAGGGAATGAAAAACTGTTTTTT. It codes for CASSLTGTGNEKLFF.

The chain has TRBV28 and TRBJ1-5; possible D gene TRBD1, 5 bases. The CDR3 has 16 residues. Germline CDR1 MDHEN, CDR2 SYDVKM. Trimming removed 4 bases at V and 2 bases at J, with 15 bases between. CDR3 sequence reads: CASSSPRGAGNQPQHF. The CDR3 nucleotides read TGTGCCAGCAGTTCCCCTCGGGGCGCGGGCAATCAGCCCCAGCATTTT.

The CDR3 loop reads CASTRYSGANVLTF. Here the CDR3 DNA reads TGTGCCAGCACAAGGTATTCTGGGGCCAACGTCCTGACTTTC. The V gene is TRBV28, the J gene TRBJ2-6; no clear D. The CDR3 is 14 residues long. Germline values: CDR1 MDHEN, CDR2 SYDVKM. Trimming cost V 7 bases and J 1 base, with 8 bases left between them. Based on the CDR3 plus reference TRBV28 and TRBJ2-6, the full variable domain is DVKVTQSSRYLVKRTGEKVFLECVQDMDHENMFWYRQDPGLGLRLIYFSYDVKMKEKGDIPEGYSVSREKKERFSLILESASTNQTSMYLCASTRYSGANVLTFGAGSRLTVL.

The DNA of the CDR3 is TGTGCCAGCAGCTTAGGGGGTAGCGGGAAGTACGAGCAGTACTTC. Its translation: CASSLGGSGKYEQYF. The V gene is TRBV7-2, the J gene TRBJ2-7, with 8 bases fitting TRBD2. The CDR3 totals 15 residues. The V and J ends lost 1 base and 4 bases, in that order; junction bases with no gene match: 6. CDR1 and CDR2 from the germline V gene are SGHTA and FQGNSA.